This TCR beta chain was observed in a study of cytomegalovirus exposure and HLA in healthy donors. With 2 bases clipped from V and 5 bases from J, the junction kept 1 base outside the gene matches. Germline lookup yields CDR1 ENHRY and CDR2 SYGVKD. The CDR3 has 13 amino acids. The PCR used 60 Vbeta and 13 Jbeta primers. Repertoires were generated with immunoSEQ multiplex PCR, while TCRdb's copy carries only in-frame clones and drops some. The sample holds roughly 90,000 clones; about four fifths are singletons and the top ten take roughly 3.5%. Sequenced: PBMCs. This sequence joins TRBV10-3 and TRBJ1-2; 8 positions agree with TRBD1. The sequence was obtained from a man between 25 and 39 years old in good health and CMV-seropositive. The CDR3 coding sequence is TGTGCCATCAGTGAGGGACAGGGTTATGGCTACACCTTC. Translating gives CAISEGQGYGYTF.